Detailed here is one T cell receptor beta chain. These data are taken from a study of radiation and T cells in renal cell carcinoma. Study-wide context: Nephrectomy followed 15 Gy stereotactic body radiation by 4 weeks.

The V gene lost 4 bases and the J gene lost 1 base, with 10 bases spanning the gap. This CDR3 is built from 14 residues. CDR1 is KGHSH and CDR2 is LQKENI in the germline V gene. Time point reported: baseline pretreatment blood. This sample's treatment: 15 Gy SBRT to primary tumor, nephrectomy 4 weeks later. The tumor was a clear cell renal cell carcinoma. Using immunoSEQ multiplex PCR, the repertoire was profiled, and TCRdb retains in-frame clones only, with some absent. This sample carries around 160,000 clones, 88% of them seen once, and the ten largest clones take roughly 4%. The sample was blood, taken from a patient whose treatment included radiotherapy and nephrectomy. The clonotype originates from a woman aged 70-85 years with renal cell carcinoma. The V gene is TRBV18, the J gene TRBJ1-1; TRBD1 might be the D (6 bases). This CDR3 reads CASSRTEGNTEAFF. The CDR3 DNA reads TGTGCCAGCTCACGGACAGAGGGGAACACTGAAGCTTTCTTT. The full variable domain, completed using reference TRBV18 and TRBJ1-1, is NAGVMQNPRHLVRRRGQEARLRCSPMKGHSHVYWYRQLPEEGLKFMVYLQKENIIDESGMPKERFSAEFPKEGPSILRIQQVVRGDSAAYFCASSRTEGNTEAFFGQGTRLTVV.